This T cell receptor (beta chain) was identified in a study of OX40 agonist ivuxolimab in advanced cancers. A single count supports this clone. The CDR3 has 14 amino acids. J gave up 4 bases and V 3 bases, and 2 bases lay outside the gene matches. Per germline, CDR1 SGHRS and CDR2 YFSETQ. TCRdb keeps only in-frame clones here, not all; method: immunoSEQ multiplex PCR. The repertoire holds around 35,000 clones, with around 73% as singletons. This TCR came from an adult with an advanced solid tumor such as melanoma, head and neck, liver or kidney cancer. The rearrangement uses TRBV5-1 and TRBJ2-7; 12 nucleotides align to TRBD1. The starting material was CD4+ or CD8+ T cells sorted from blood, obtained in a trial of the OX40 agonist ivuxolimab. The CDR3 bases are TGCGCCAGCAGCTCGGGACAGGGGGCTTACGAGCAGTACTTC. Translation gives CASSSGQGAYEQYF. Complete variable domain (other parts from reference TRBV5-1 and TRBJ2-7): KAGVTQTPRYLIKTRGQQVTLSCSPISGHRSVSWYQQTPGQGLQFLFEYFSETQRNKGNFPGRFSGRQFSNSRSEMNVSTLELGDSALYLCASSSGQGAYEQYFGPGTRLTVT.